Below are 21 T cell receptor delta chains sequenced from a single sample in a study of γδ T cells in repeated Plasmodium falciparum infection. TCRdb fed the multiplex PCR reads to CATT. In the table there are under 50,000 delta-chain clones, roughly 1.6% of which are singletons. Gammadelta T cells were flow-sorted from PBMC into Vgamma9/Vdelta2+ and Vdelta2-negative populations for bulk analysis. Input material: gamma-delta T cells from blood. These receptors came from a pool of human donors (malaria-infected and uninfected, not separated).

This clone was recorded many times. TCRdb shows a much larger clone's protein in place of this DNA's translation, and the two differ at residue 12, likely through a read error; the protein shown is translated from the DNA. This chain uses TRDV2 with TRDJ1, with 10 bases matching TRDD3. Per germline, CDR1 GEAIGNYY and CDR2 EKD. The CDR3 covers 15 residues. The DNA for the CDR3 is TGTGCCTGTTTTCCACTGGGGGATTACACCGATACACTCATCTTT. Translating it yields CACFPLGDYTDTLIF.

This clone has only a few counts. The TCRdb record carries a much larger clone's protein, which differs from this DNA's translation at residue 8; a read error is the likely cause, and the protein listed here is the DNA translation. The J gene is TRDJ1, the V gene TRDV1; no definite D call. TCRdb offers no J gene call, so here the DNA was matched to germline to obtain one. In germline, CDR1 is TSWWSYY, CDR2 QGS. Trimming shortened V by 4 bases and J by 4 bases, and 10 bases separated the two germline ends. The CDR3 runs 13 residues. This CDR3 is CALGASPRDKLIF. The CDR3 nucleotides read TGTGCTCTTGGGGCATCGCCCCGCGATAAACTCATCTTT.

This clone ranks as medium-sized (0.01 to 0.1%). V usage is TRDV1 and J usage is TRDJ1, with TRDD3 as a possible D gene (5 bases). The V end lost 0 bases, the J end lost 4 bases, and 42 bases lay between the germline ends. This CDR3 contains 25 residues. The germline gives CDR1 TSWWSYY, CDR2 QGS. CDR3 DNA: TGTGCTCTTGGGGAACTTCCCCCCTGGGAAGGGACACCGACTACATCCTTAGGTTACAGCGATAAACTCATCTTT. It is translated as CALGELPPWEGTPTTSLGYSDKLIF.

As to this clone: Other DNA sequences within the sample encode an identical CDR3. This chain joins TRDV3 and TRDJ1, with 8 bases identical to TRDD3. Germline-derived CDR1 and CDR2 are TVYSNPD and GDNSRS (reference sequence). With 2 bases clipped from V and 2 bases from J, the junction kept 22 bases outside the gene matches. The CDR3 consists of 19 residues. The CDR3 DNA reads TGTGCCTTTCGCCTCCCCCTATGTACCGGGGGATATCCGACCGATAAACTCATCTTT. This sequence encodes CAFRLPLCTGGYPTDKLIF.

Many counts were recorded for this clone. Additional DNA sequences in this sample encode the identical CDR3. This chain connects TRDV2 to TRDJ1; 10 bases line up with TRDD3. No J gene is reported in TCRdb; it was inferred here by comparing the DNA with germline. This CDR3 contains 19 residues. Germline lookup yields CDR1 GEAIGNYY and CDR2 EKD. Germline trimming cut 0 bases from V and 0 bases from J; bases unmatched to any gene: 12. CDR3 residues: CACDTVGLGDPPHTDKLIF. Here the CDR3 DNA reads TGTGCCTGTGACACCGTTGGACTGGGGGATCCCCCCCACACCGATAAACTCATCTTT.

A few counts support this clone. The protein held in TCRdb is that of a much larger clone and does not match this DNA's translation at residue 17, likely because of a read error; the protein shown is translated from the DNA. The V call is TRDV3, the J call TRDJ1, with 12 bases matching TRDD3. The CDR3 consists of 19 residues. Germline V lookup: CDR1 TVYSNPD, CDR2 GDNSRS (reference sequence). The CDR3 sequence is CAFLLPYWGIPFYTDKRIF. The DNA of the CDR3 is TGTGCCTTTCTACTTCCTTACTGGGGGATACCCTTTTACACCGATAAACGCATCTTT.

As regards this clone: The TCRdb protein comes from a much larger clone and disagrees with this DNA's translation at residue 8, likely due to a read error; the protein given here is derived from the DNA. The CDR3 DNA is TGTGCTCTTATGAGTGCCTACAGGGGGATCCCCGATAAACTCATCTTT. This translates into CALMSAYRGIPDKLIF. The chain uses TRDV1 and TRDJ1; 7 bases fit TRDD3. The J gene was not available in TCRdb and was assigned here by matching the DNA to germline segments. The trim removed 8 bases at V and 3 bases at J, leaving 15 bases unmatched. In germline, CDR1 is TSWWSYY, CDR2 QGS. The CDR3 contains 16 residues.

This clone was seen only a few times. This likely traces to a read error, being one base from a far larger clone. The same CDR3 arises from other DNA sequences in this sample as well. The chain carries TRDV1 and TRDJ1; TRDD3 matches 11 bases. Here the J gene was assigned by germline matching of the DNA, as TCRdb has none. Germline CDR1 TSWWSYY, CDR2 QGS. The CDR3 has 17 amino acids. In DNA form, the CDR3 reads TGTGCCCTTGGGGGGCCCCCCTGGGGGATACTTTGGGCTAAACTCATCTTT. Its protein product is CALGGPPWGILWAKLIF.

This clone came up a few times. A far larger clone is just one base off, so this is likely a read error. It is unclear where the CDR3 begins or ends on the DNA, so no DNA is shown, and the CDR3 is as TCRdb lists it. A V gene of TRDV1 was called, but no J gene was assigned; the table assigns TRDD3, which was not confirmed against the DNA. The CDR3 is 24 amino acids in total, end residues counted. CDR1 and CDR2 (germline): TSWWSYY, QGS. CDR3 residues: CALGEIVRSLPRHLGMGFTDKLIF.

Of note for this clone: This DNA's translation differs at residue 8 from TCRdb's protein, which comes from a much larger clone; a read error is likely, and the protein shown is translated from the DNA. The CDR3, as DNA: TGTGCTCTTGGGGAGGGAACCCCTCGCCCTGCTAGGTGGGGGATAAGCGATAAACTCATCTTT. Protein: CALGEGTPRPARWGISDKLIF. The V and J genes are TRDV1 and TRDJ1; TRDD3 matches at 9 bases. Here the J gene was assigned by germline matching of the DNA, as TCRdb has none. The V gene end was trimmed by 3 bases and the J gene end by 4 bases; junction bases not matched to a gene: 24. The CDR3 has 21 amino acids. From germline, CDR1 is TSWWSYY and CDR2 QGS.

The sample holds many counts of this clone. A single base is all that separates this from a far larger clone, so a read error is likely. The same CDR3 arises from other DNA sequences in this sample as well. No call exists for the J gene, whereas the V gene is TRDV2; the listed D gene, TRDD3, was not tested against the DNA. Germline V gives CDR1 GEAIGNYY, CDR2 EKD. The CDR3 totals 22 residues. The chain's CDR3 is CACDKRPRRGDTPNSYTDKLIF. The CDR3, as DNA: TGTGCCTGTGATAAACGCCCTCGTCGGGGGGATACCCCAAACTCGTACACCGATAAACTTATCTTT.

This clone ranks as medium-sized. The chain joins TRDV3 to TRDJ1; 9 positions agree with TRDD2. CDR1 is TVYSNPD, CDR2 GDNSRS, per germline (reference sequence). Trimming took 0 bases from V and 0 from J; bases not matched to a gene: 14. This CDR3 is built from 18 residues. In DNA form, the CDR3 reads TGTGCCTTTAGCCTTCCTACGGGGGGATGCCCCTACACCGATAAACTCATCTTT. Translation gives CAFSLPTGGCPYTDKLIF.

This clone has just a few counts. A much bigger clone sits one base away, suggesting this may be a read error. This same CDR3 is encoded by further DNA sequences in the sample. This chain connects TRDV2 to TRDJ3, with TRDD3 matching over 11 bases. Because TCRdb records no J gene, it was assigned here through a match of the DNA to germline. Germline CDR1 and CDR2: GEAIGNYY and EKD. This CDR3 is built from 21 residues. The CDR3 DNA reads TGTGCCTGTGACACCCTCCGTACTGGGGGATATCGCTCCTGGGACACCAGACAGATGTTTTTC. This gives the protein CACDTLRTGGYRSWDTRQMFF.

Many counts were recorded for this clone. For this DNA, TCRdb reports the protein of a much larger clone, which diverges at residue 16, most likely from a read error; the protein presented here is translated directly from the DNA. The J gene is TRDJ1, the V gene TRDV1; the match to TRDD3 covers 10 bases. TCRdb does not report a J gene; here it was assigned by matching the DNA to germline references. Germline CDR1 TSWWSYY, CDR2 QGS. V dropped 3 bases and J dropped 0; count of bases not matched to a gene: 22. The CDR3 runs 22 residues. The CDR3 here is CALGDSSFLGRVWGIHTDKLIF. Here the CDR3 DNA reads TGTGCTCTTGGGGATTCTTCCTTCCTCGGAAGAGTGTGGGGGATACACACCGATAAACTCATCTTT.

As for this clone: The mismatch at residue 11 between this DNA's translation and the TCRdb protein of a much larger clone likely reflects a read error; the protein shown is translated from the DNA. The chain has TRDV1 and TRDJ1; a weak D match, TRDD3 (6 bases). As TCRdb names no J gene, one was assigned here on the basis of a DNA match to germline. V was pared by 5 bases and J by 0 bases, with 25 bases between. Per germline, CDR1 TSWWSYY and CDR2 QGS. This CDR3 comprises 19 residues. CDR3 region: CALGILSRTGRCDTDKLIF. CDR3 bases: TGTGCTCTTGGGATCCTTTCCCGTACTGGGAGATGCGACACCGATAAACTCATCTTT.

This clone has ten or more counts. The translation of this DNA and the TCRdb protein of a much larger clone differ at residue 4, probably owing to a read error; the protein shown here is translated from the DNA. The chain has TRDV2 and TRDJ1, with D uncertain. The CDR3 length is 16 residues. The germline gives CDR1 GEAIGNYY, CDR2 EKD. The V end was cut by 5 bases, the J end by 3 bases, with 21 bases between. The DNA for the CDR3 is TGTGCCTGTGGCCAATGCCGCCCCTCCAAGCCCGATAAACTCATCTTT. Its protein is CACGQCRPSKPDKLIF.

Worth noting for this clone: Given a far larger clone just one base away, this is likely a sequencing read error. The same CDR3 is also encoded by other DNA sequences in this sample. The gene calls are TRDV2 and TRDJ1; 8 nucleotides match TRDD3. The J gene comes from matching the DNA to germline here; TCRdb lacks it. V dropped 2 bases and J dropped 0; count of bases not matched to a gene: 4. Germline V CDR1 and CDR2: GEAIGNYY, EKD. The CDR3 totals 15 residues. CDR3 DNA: TGTGCCTGTGACAAGCTGGGGGACGACACCGATAAACTCATCTTT. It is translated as CACDKLGDDTDKLIF.

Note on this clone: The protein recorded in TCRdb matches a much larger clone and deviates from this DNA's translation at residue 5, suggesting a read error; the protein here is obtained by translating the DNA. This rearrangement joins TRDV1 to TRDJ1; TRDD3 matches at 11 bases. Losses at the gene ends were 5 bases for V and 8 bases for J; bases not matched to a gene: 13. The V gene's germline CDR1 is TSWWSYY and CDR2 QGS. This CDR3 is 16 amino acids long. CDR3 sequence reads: CALGTGLGDTFNKLIF. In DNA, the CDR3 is TGTGCTCTTGGGACCGGCCTGGGGGATACATTCAACAAACTCATCTTT.

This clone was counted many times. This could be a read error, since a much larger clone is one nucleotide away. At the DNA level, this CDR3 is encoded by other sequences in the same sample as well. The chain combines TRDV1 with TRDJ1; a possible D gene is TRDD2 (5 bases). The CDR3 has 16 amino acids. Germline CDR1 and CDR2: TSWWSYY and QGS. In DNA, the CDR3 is TGTGCTCTTGGAGAGCCTTTTCCTCCTTACACTGATAAACTCATCTTT. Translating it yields CALGEPFPPYTDKLIF.

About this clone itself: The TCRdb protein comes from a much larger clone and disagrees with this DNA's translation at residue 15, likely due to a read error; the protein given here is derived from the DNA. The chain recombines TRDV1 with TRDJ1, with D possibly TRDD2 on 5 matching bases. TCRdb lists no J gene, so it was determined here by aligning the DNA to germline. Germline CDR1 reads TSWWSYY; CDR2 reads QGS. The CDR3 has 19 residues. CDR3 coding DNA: TGTGCTCTTGGGGAACCCTCGGACAGGCTTTACCCCTACACCAATAAACTCATCTTT. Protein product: CALGEPSDRLYPYTNKLIF.

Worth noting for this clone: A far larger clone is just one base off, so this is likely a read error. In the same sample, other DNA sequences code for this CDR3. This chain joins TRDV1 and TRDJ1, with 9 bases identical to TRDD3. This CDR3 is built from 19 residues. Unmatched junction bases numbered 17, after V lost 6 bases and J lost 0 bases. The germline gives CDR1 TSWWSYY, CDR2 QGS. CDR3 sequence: CALGNSGYWGTEYTDKLIF. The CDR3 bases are TGTGCTCTTGGAAATTCTGGGTACTGGGGGACAGAATACACCGATAAACTCATCTTT.